Shown below are 27 T cell receptor beta chains from a single sample sequenced in a study of T cells after yellow fever vaccination. TCRdb reanalysed the 5' RACE reads using MiXCR and keeps one entry per CDR3 protein. The table records roughly 500,000 distinct CDR3 sequences, about 19% of them present only once. The sample in question was PBMCs, obtained 15 days after the yellow fever booster vaccination. These receptors were collected from a man aged 25-40 years who received the YFV17D yellow fever vaccine.

V is TRBV7-2 and J is TRBJ2-5, with D hard to call. This CDR3 comprises 14 residues. V was clipped by 2 bases and J by 0 bases, with 7 bases between them. CDR1 and CDR2 (germline): SGHTA, FQGNSA. The CDR3 nucleotides read TGTGCCAGCAGCTTAAGTGTAAACCAAGAGACCCAGTACTTC. Translating it yields CASSLSVNQETQYF.

Only a few counts were recorded for this clonotype. The chain combines TRBV7-2 with TRBJ2-5; D is perhaps TRBD2 (6 bases). The length of the CDR3 is 15 residues. V gave up 5 bases and J gave up 2 bases, with 15 bases separating them. The V gene's germline CDR1 is SGHTA and CDR2 FQGNSA. CDR3 DNA: TGTGCCAGCAGCCTCCACCGGGACTTTCAAGAGACCCAGTACTTC. It codes for CASSLHRDFQETQYF. The variable domain in full, completed from reference TRBV7-2 and TRBJ2-5, reads GAGVSQSPSNKVTEKGKDVELRCDPISGHTALYWYRQSLGQGLEFLIYFQGNSAPDKSGLPSDRFSAERTGGSVSTLTIQRTQQEDSAVYLCASSLHRDFQETQYFGPGTRLLVL.

The rearrangement links TRBV29-1 to TRBJ2-7; TRBD1 aligns across 7 bases. The CDR3 is made up of 14 amino acids. The germline CDR1 and CDR2 sequences are SQVTM and ANQGSEA. Trimming removed 6 bases from V and 0 bases from J; junction bases left unmatched: 8. The CDR3 loop reads CSVAPTGSSYEQYF. CDR3 bases: TGCAGCGTGGCACCGACAGGGAGCTCCTACGAGCAGTACTTC.

This clonotype showed up just a few times. V gene TRBV20-1 combines with J gene TRBJ2-7; 10 bases are a match to TRBD2. V lost 6 bases, J lost 2 bases, and 10 bases stayed unmatched. The CDR3 runs 15 residues. The V gene's germline CDR1 is DFQATT and CDR2 SNEGSKA (reference sequence). CDR3 residues: CSALWASGSPYEQYF. The CDR3 nucleotides are TGCAGTGCCTTATGGGCTAGCGGGAGCCCCTACGAGCAGTACTTC.

The rearrangement joins TRBV7-2 to TRBJ2-3; weak D call: TRBD2 (5 bases). The CDR3 has 14 residues. CDR1 and CDR2 from the germline V gene are SGHTA and FQGNSA. The V end was cut by 4 bases, the J end by 4 bases, with 12 bases between. The CDR3 loop is CASSWGSGSDTQYF. The DNA of the CDR3 is TGTGCCAGCAGCTGGGGTTCGGGATCAGATACGCAGTATTTT.

The V call is TRBV29-1, the J call TRBJ2-7, with D perhaps TRBD1 (5 bases). The CDR3 contains 16 residues. Trimming shortened V by 3 bases and J by 2 bases, and 20 bases separated the two germline ends. Germline loops: CDR1 SQVTM, CDR2 ANQGSEA. Here the CDR3 reads CSVEVATQGSPYEQYF. As DNA, the CDR3 is TGCAGCGTTGAGGTGGCAACTCAGGGTTCCCCCTACGAGCAGTACTTC.

Only a few counts were recorded for this clonotype. This chain connects TRBV27 to TRBJ2-6; a possible D gene is TRBD1 (6 bases). Deletions cut 11 bases from V and 2 bases from J, with 10 bases between. CDR3 length: 13 residues. Germline lookup yields CDR1 MNHEY and CDR2 SMNVEV (reference sequence). The DNA for the CDR3 is TGTGCCGCCGCAGGGGCTGGGGCCAACGTCCTGACTTTC. The encoded protein is CAAAGAGANVLTF.

Details on this clonotype: Possible read error: a much larger clone is one base away. The chain combines TRBV12-3 or TRBV12-4 with TRBJ2-7, with D unresolved. The CDR3 covers 11 residues. Between the trimmed V and J ends, which lost 6 bases and 2 bases, there was a span of 5 bases. This CDR3 reads CASRVTYEQYF. In DNA, the CDR3 is TGTGCCAGCAGGGTAACCTACGAGCAGTACTTC.

This rearrangement joins TRBV6-5 to TRBJ2-7; D not certain. With 0 bases removed from V and 0 bases from J, the gap between germline ends came to 6 bases. CDR1 and CDR2 (germline): MNHEY, SVGAGI. CDR3 length: 14 residues. Here the CDR3 DNA reads TGTGCCAGCAGTTACTCGCCCAGCTCCTACGAGCAGTACTTC. This sequence encodes CASSYSPSSYEQYF.

A word on this clonotype: At one end the junction does not follow the germline gene, possibly because of a read error. The gene calls are TRBV2 and TRBJ2-7; unclear D gene. CDR1 SNHLY and CDR2 FYNNEI come from the germline V gene. The CDR3 consists of 14 residues. As DNA, the CDR3 is TGTGCCAGGAGTGGCAACCCGGGCCGCCAGGTGCAGTACTTC. This translates into CARSGNPGRQVQYF.

V gene TRBV5-1 combines with J gene TRBJ1-1; D is undetermined. This CDR3 has 14 amino acids. Germline values: CDR1 SGHRS, CDR2 YFSETQ. Trimming removed 0 bases from V and 6 bases from J, with 12 bases in between. CDR3 amino acids: CASSLEPRSAEAFF. The CDR3 DNA reads TGCGCCAGCAGCTTGGAGCCCCGGTCCGCTGAAGCTTTCTTT.

In this sample, this clonotype turned up a few times. The CDR3 is CASSPVEGGSYEQYF. Written as DNA, the CDR3 is TGTGCCAGCAGCCCTGTGGAGGGCGGCTCCTACGAGCAGTACTTC. The V gene is TRBV7-2, the J gene TRBJ2-7; possibly TRBD2 for D (6 bases). CDR1 SGHTA and CDR2 FQGNSA come from the germline V gene. The CDR3 extends over 15 amino acids. With 5 bases removed from V and 0 bases from J, the gap between germline ends came to 14 bases.

The rearrangement uses TRBV29-1 and TRBJ2-1, with TRBD2 matching over 11 bases. The CDR3 is 14 residues long. V gave up 3 bases and J gave up 6 bases; unmatched junction bases: 4. Germline V CDR1 and CDR2: SQVTM, ANQGSEA. CDR3 loop: CSVESSGRFNEQFF. The CDR3 DNA is TGCAGCGTTGAGTCTAGCGGGAGGTTCAATGAGCAGTTCTTC.

This sequence joins TRBV5-1 and TRBJ2-7; 7 bases line up with TRBD1. CDR1 is SGHRS, CDR2 YFSETQ, per germline. Germline trimming cut 4 bases from V and 3 bases from J; bases unmatched to any gene: 7. The CDR3 extends over 14 amino acids. The CDR3 protein is CASSQPGQIYEQYF. CDR3 nucleotides: TGCGCCAGCAGCCAACCGGGACAGATCTACGAGCAGTACTTC. Variable domain in full (rest from reference TRBV5-1 and TRBJ2-7): KAGVTQTPRYLIKTRGQQVTLSCSPISGHRSVSWYQQTPGQGLQFLFEYFSETQRNKGNFPGRFSGRQFSNSRSEMNVSTLELGDSALYLCASSQPGQIYEQYFGPGTRLTVT.

The table lists this clonotype with a few counts. The chain links TRBV9 to TRBJ2-5; D remains unclear. The germline V gene has CDR1 SGDLS and CDR2 YYNGEE. CDR3 length: 13 residues. The ends were cut back, 0 bases at V and 5 bases at J, with 8 bases in the middle. CDR3 in amino acids: CASSVGFTETQYF. The CDR3 DNA reads TGTGCCAGCAGCGTAGGTTTCACGGAGACCCAGTACTTC.

The genes are TRBV9 and TRBJ1-2; D ambiguous. CDR1 is SGDLS, CDR2 YYNGEE, per germline. Trimming removed 0 bases at V and 0 bases at J, with 6 bases between. This CDR3 spans 14 amino acids. Written as DNA, the CDR3 is TGTGCCAGCAGCGTAGCTGCAACTAACTATGGCTACACCTTC. Amino acids: CASSVAATNYGYTF.

This clonotype has just a few counts. Here the CDR3 reads CSARASARGYGYTF. CDR3 nucleotide sequence: TGCAGTGCTAGGGCGAGCGCAAGGGGCTATGGCTACACCTTC. The chain uses TRBV20-1 and TRBJ1-2, with D possibly matching TRBD1 (5 bases). CDR1 and CDR2 from the germline V gene are DFQATT and SNEGSKA (reference sequence). The CDR3 is 14 residues long. The ends were cut back, 3 bases at V and 4 bases at J, with 15 bases in the middle.

Written as DNA, the CDR3 is TGTGCCAGCAGTTTAATGTTGACAGGGTCTTACGAGCAGTACTTC. Translating gives CASSLMLTGSYEQYF. The genes are TRBV12-3 or TRBV12-4 and TRBJ2-7, with TRBD1 matching 7 bases. This CDR3 contains 15 residues. V lost 2 bases to trimming and J lost 4 bases; unmatched junction nucleotides: 8.

This chain uses TRBV18 with TRBJ2-5, with 7 bases identical to TRBD1. The germline V gene has CDR1 KGHSH and CDR2 LQKENI. The CDR3 has 15 residues. The trim removed 3 bases at V and 5 bases at J, leaving 9 bases unmatched. For the CDR3, the DNA is TGTGCCAGCTCACCCCTTAGTGACAGGGTCGAGACCCAGTACTTC. It encodes CASSPLSDRVETQYF.

This clonotype was recorded at least ten times. The chain employs TRBV7-6 and TRBJ2-7, with 10 bases that match TRBD2. V lost 4 bases and J lost 1; bases outside the gene matches: 1. In germline, CDR1 is SGHVS, CDR2 FNYEAQ. This CDR3 is built from 14 residues. CDR3 amino acids: CASSWTSGSYEQYF. In DNA form, the CDR3 reads TGTGCCAGCAGCTGGACTAGCGGTTCCTACGAGCAGTACTTC.

Of note for this clonotype: One end of the junction is discordant with germline, which a read error may explain. This chain links TRBV7-3 with TRBJ2-3, with D possibly matching TRBD1 (6 bases). Germline assignment: CDR1 SGHTA and CDR2 FQGTGA. The CDR3 is made up of 12 amino acids. As DNA, the CDR3 is TGTGCCAGCAGAGACCCGGACAGCAAGCTGTCTTTT. Translation gives CASRDPDSKLSF. Together with reference TRBV7-3 and TRBJ2-3, the CDR3 gives the full variable domain: GAGVSQTPSNKVTEKGKYVELRCDPISGHTALYWYRQSLGQGPEFLIYFQGTGAADDSGLPNDRFFAVRPEGSVSTLKIQRTERGDSAVYLCASRDPDSKLSFGPGTRLTVL.

This chain joins TRBV6-6 and TRBJ2-3, with 7 bases that match TRBD2. The CDR3 totals 13 residues. The ends lost 6 bases at V and 0 bases at J; junction bases unmatched: 0. CDR1 is MNHNY, CDR2 SVGAGI, per germline (reference sequence). The CDR3 nucleotides read TGTGCCAGCAGGCGGGAGAGCACAGATACGCAGTATTTT. This gives the protein CASRRESTDTQYF.

This chain joins TRBV6-1 and TRBJ2-3, with D perhaps matching TRBD1 (6 bases). Germline V gene data show CDR1 as MNHNS and CDR2 as SASEGT. Trimming took off 5 bases at V and 0 bases at J, with 15 bases between the two ends. The CDR3 is made up of 16 amino acids. Written as DNA, the CDR3 is TGTGCCAGCAGTCGACAGGTGTTCTCTAGCACAGATACGCAGTATTTT. It translates to CASSRQVFSSTDTQYF.

The V call is TRBV5-6, the J call TRBJ2-4; 9 bases are a match to TRBD2. CDR3 length: 16 residues. V was clipped by 0 bases and J by 6 bases; unmatched bases: 7. Germline values: CDR1 SGHDT, CDR2 YYEEEE. The CDR3 DNA reads TGTGCCAGCAGCTTGGGTCCGGGACTAGCCCCAAACATTCAGTACTTC. Encoded protein: CASSLGPGLAPNIQYF.

This clonotype has a handful of counts. The V call is TRBV4-2, the J call TRBJ1-3, with 8 bases matching TRBD1. Germline V gene lookup returns CDR1 LGHNA and CDR2 YNFKEQ. V lost 3 bases, J lost 4 bases, and 5 bases stayed unmatched. The CDR3 is made up of 15 amino acids. CDR3 in amino acids: CASSQTGVSGNTIYF. The DNA of the CDR3 is TGTGCCAGCAGCCAGACAGGGGTCTCCGGAAACACCATATATTTT.

The chain uses TRBV20-1 and TRBJ2-3; TRBD2 matches 8 bases. Germline CDR1 is DFQATT and CDR2 is SNEGSKA (reference sequence). The ends lost 0 bases at V and 6 bases at J; junction bases unmatched: 8. The CDR3 has 15 residues. CDR3 sequence (DNA): TGCAGTGCTAGAGATCGGGGGGGTTTATCGGATACGCAGTATTTT. Protein product: CSARDRGGLSDTQYF.

There are a few counts of this clonotype. The chain recombines TRBV5-1 with TRBJ2-7; 7 bases agree with TRBD1. J was trimmed by 2 bases and V by 8 bases; bases with no gene match: 4. This CDR3 spans 12 amino acids. The germline CDR1 and CDR2 sequences are SGHRS and YFSETQ. The CDR3 loop is CASRDRPYEQYF. For the CDR3, the DNA is TGCGCCAGTCGGGACAGACCCTACGAGCAGTACTTC. Combining the CDR3 with reference TRBV5-1 and TRBJ2-7 gives the whole variable domain KAGVTQTPRYLIKTRGQQVTLSCSPISGHRSVSWYQQTPGQGLQFLFEYFSETQRNKGNFPGRFSGRQFSNSRSEMNVSTLELGDSALYLCASRDRPYEQYFGPGTRLTVT.